This T cell receptor beta chain appears in the sequencing data of a study of T cells in placental villitis. This was the immunoSEQ v4 assay. The table came from immunoSEQ multiplex PCR; TCRdb's copy has only in-frame clones and leaves some out. The data contain 6,300 or so clones, around 80% of them singletons. With regard to this clone: The antigen is not known.

Infectious villitis placentae numbered about five, unmatched to other groups. Infectious villitis cases involved smaller fetuses, preterm delivery, or two intrauterine demises. V lost 0 bases and J lost 3, with 12 bases in between. Germline CDR1 and CDR2: MGHRA and YSYEKL. The CDR3 spans 15 residues. Study-wide results and limits: Infectious CMV placentae carried more CMV-specific clones (around 0.01) than villitis of unknown etiology (about 0.0009).

The genes are TRBV4-1 and TRBJ2-7; possibly TRBD2 for D (5 bases). The sequenced sample was placental tissue containing maternal and fetal cells. The source of this sequence is a human patient with infectious villitis; the placental T cells may come from both mother and fetus. The CDR3, as DNA: TGCGCCAGCAGCCAAGACGAGGGATCAGGCTACGAGCAGTACTTC. Translating it yields CASSQDEGSGYEQYF.